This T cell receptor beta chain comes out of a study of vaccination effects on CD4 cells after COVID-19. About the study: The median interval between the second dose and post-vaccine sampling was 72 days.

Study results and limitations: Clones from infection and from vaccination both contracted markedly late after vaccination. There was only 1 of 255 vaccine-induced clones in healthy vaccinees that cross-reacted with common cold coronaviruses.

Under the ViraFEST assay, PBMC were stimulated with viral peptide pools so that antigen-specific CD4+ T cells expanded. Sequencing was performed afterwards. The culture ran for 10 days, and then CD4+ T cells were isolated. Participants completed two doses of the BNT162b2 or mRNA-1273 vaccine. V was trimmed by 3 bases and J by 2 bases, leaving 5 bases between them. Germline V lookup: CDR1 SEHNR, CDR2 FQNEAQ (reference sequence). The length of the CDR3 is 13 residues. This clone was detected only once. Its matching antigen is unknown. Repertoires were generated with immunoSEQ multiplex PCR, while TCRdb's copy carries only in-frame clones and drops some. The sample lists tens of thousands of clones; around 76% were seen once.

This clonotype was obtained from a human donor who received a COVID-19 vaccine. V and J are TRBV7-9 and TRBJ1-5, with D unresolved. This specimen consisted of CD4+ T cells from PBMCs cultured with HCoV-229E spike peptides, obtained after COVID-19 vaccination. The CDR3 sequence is CASSLTGNQPQHF. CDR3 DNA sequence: TGTGCCAGCAGCTTGACCGGCAATCAGCCCCAGCATTTT.